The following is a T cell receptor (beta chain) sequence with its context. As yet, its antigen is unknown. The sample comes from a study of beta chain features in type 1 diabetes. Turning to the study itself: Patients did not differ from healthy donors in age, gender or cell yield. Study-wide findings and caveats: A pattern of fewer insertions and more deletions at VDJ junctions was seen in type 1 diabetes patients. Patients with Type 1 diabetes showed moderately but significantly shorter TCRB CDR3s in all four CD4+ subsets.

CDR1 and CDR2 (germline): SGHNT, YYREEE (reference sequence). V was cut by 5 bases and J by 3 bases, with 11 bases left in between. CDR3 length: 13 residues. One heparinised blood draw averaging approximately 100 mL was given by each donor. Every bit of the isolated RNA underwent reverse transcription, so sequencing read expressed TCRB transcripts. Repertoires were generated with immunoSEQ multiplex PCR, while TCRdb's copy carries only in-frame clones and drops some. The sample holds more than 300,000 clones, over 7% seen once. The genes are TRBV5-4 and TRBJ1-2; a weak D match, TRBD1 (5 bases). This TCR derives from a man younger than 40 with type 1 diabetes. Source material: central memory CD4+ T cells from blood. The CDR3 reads CASRGTGDYGYTF. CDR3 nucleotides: TGTGCCAGCAGGGGAACGGGGGACTATGGCTACACCTTC.